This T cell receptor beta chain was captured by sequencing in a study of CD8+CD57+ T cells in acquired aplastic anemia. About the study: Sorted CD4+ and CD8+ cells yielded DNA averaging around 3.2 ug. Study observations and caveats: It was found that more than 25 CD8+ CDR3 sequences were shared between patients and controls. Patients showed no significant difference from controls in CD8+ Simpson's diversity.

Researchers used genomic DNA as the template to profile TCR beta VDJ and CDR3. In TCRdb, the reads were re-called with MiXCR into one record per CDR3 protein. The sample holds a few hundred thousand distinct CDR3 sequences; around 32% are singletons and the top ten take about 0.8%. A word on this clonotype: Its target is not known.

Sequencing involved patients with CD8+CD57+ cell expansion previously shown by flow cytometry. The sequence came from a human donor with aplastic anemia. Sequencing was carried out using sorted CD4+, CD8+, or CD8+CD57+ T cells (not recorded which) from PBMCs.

CDR3 region: CASSLGGHTANYGYTF. The CDR3 nucleotides are TGTGCCAGCAGCTTGGGGGGACACACAGCTAACTATGGCTACACCTTC. The J gene is TRBJ1-2, the V gene TRBV5-5, with D perhaps matching TRBD1 (6 bases). The CDR3 spans 16 residues. Germline V gene lookup returns CDR1 SGHKS and CDR2 YYEKEE (reference sequence). Trimming shortened V by 0 bases and J by 0 bases, and 12 bases separated the two germline ends. Full variable domain (rest looked up from reference TRBV5-5 and TRBJ1-2): DAGVTQSPTHLIKTRGQQVTLRCSPISGHKSVSWYQQVLGQGPQFIFQYYEKEERGRGNFPDRFSARQFPNYSSELNVNALLLGDSALYLCASSLGGHTANYGYTFGSGTRLTVV.